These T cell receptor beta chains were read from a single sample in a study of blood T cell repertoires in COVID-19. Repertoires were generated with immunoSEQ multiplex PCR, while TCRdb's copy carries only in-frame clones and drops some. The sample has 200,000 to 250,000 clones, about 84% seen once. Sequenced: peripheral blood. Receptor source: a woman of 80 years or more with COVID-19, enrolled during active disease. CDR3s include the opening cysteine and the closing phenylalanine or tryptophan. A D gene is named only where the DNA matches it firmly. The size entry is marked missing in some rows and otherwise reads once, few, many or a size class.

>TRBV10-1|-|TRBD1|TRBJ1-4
TGCGCCAGCAGTGAGGGGACAGGGTACAGGGGAAAACTGTTTTTT
CASSEGTGYRGKLFF
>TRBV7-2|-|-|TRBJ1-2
TGTGCCAGCAGCTTAAACAACCACTATGGCTACACCTTC
CASSLNNHYGYTF
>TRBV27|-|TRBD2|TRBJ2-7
TGTGCCAGCAGTGCCCTGGCGGGGGGCGGGGAGCAGTACTTC
CASSALAGGGEQYF
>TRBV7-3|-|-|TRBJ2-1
TGTGCCAGCAGCCCTACTAAGGGGAACTACAATGAGCAGTTCTTC
CASSPTKGNYNEQFF
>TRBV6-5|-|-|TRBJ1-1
TGTGCCAGCTGGGCGCGGGGGTGGCAGAAAGCTTTCTTT
CASWARGWQKAFF
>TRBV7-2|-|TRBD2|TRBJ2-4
TGTGCCAGCAGCTTAGAGCGACTAGCGTCCCTAGCCAAAAACATTCAGTACTTC
CASSLERLASLAKNIQYF
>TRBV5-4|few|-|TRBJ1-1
TGTGCCAGCAGCGGGGACTCAGGGAACACTGAAGCTTTCTTT
CASSGDSGNTEAFF
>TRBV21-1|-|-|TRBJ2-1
TGTGCCAGCAGCAAAGTTGGAGCCGATGAGCAGTTCTTC
CASSKVGADEQFF
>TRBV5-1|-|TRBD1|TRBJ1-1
TGCGCCAGCAGCTTTCTCCAGGGGGGTACTGAAGCTTTCTTT
CASSFLQGGTEAFF
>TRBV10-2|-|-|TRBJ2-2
TGCGCCAGGCCGGCCGGGGAGCTGTTTTTT
CARPAGELFF
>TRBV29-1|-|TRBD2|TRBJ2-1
TGCAGCGCTCGTAGCGGGAGCTCCTACAATGAGCAGTTCTTC
CSARSGSSYNEQFF
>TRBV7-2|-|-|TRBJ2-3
TGTGCCAGCAGCTTAGAGTTCCGAGTCTCCGGCACAGATACGCAGTATTTT
CASSLEFRVSGTDTQYF
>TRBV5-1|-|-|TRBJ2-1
TGCGCCAGCAGCTTGGTGTCGACGACTCGCTCCTACAATGAGCAGTTCTTC
CASSLVSTTRSYNEQFF
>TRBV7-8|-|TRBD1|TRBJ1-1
TGTGCCAGCAGCTTAGGAGGGGGCAACACTGAAGCTTTCTTT
CASSLGGGNTEAFF
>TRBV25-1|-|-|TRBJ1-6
TGTGCCAGCAGTGAATCAGGGTTTGGTAATTCACCCCTCCACTTT
CASSESGFGNSPLHF
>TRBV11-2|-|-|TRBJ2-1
TGTGCCAGCAGCTCGAGGCCGGCCTACAATGAGCAGTTCTTC
CASSSRPAYNEQFF
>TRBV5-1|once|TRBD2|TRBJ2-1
TGCGCCAGCAGCTTGGCTTCCGGGACTATAGCCTACAATGAGCAGTTCTTC
CASSLASGTIAYNEQFF
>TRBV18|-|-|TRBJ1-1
TGTGCCAGCTCACCAAGGGGTCGCGGGGGACCGGATGAAGCTTTCTTT
CASSPRGRGGPDEAFF
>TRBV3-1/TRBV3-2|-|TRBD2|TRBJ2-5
TGTGCCAGCAGCCTCCCGGGAGGGGGAGGGCGAGAGACCCAGTACTTC
CASSLPGGGGRETQYF
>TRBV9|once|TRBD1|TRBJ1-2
TGTGCCAGCAGCTCCCGGGACAGGGTACTTTCGGGTGGCTACACCTTC
CASSSRDRVLSGGYTF
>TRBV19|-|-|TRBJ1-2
TGTGCCAGTAGTATGGGAAGGGGGATGCGTCCTGCCTATGGCTACACCTTC
CASSMGRGMRPAYGYTF
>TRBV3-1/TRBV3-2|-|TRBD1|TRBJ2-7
TGTGCCAGCAGCCACTCCCCGGGACAGGGACACTTC
CASSHSPGQGHF
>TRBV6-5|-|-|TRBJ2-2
TGTGCCAGCAGTTCCCTAGGGGGCACCGGGGAGCTGTTTTTT
CASSSLGGTGELFF
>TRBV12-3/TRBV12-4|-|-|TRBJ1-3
TGTGCCAGCAGCTCGACTGCGAACACCATATATTTT
CASSSTANTIYF
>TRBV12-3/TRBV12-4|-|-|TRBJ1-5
TGTGCCAGCAGTTTAGCAGCGAATCAGCCCCAGCATTTT
CASSLAANQPQHF
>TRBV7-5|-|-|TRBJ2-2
TGTGCCAGAAGCTTAGTCGAGGCCCCGCCGCGGACCGGGGAGCTGTTTTTT
CARSLVEAPPRTGELFF
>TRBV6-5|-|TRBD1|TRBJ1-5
TGTGCCAGCAGTCCCCCGGGACAGAACAATCAGCCCCAGCATTTT
CASSPPGQNNQPQHF
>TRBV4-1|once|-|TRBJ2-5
TGCGCCAGCAGCCTCTCCAGGGGTGAGACCCAGTACTTC
CASSLSRGETQYF
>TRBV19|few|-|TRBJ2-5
TGTGCCACCCCCTTATTGGACAGTGGGGAGACCCAGTACTTC
CATPLLDSGETQYF
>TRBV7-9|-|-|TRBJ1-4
TGTGCCAGCAGCCAGGCTGGGGGAGGAAAACTGTTTTTT
CASSQAGGGKLFF
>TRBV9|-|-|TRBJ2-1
TGTGCCAGCAGCACAAACAGGGTCATAGTATCCTACAATGAGCAGTTCTTC
CASSTNRVIVSYNEQFF
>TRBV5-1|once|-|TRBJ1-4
TGCGCCAGCAGCTTGACTTCAGGGGATAATGAAAAACTGTTTTTT
CASSLTSGDNEKLFF
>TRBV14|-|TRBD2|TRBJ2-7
TGTGCCAGCAGCCAAGAAAGTGGGACTAGCGGGAGTTGGGAGCAGTACTTC
CASSQESGTSGSWEQYF
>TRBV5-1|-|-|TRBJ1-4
TGCGCCAGCAGCTTTGGTGGGGCAACTGCTAATGAAAAACTGTTTTTT
CASSFGGATANEKLFF
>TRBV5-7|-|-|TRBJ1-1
TGTGCCAGCAGCTTCCCGTTGGGGGGAGGCACTGAAGCTTTCTTT
CASSFPLGGGTEAFF
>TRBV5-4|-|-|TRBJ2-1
TGTGCCAGCAGCGGAGGGACGGTCTTTGGGGAGCAGTTCTTC
CASSGGTVFGEQFF
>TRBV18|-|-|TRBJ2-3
TGTGCCAGCTCGAATCAGGGTAGCACAGATACGCAGTATTTT
CASSNQGSTDTQYF
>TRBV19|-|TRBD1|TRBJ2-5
TGTGCCAGTAGTTTAACGACAGGGCAAGAGACCCAGTACTTC
CASSLTTGQETQYF
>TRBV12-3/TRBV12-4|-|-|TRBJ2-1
TGTGCCAGCAGTTCTACCTCTCAACCGCAGTTCTTC
CASSSTSQPQFF
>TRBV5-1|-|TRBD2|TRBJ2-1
TGCGCCAGCAGCCCTAGCGGGGGGTCCTACAATGAGCAGTTCTTC
CASSPSGGSYNEQFF
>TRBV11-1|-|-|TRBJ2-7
TGTGCCAGCAGCTCCAGTAGGGGCCGACGCGAGCAGTACTTC
CASSSSRGRREQYF
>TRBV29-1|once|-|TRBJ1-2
TGCAGCGTTGGTACTAACTATGGCTACACCTTC
CSVGTNYGYTF
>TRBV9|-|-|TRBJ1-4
TGTGCCAGCACAGTTGGGAGGGGGGATAATGAAAAACTGTTTTTT
CASTVGRGDNEKLFF
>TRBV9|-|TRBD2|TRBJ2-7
TGTGCCAGCAGCGTAGCTCTTACTAGCGGGACCTACGAGCAGTACTTC
CASSVALTSGTYEQYF
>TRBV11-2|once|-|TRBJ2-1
TGTGCCAGCAGCTTAGACCACACCCAGCAGTTCTTC
CASSLDHTQQFF
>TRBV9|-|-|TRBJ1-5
TGTGCCAGCAGCGTATCCCCGAATCAGCCCCAGCATTTT
CASSVSPNQPQHF
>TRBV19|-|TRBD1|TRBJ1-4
TGTGCCAGTAGTGGGAACAGGGGTGAGTTCGGTGAAAAACTGTTTTTT
CASSGNRGEFGEKLFF
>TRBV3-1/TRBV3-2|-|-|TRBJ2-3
TGTGCCAGCAGCCTTAGAGGTACGCAGTATTTT
CASSLRGTQYF
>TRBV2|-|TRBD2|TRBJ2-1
TGTGCCAGCAGTGTTTTACTTCGGGGGGTCAATGAGCAGTTCTTC
CASSVLLRGVNEQFF
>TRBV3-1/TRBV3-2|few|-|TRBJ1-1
TGTGCCAGCAGCCAAGGCGGGGGGAACACTGAAGCTTTCTTT
CASSQGGGNTEAFF
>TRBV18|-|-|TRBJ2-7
TGTGCCAGCTCACCATCGGGCTCCTACGAGCAGTACTTC
CASSPSGSYEQYF
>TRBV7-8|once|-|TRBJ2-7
TGTGCCAGCAGCGACGGAGGAATCTCCTACGAGCAGTACTTC
CASSDGGISYEQYF
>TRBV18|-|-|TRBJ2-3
TGTGCCAGCTCGCAGGGTCCAGATACGCAGTATTTT
CASSQGPDTQYF
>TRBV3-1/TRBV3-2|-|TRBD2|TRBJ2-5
TGTGCCAGCAGCCAAGGGACTAGCGGGCGAGAGACCCAGTACTTC
CASSQGTSGRETQYF
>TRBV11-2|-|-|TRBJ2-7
TGTGCCAGCAGCCTTCTCGGGGAGCAGTACTTC
CASSLLGEQYF
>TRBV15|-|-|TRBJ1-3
TGTGCCACCAGCAGAGATACAGGGTATAGAAACACCATATATTTT
CATSRDTGYRNTIYF
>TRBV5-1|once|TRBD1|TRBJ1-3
TGCGCCAGCAGCTTGGACCCCGGGACAGGAGGAAACACCATATATTTT
CASSLDPGTGGNTIYF
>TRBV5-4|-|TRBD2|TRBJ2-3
TGTGCCAGCAGCTTGGGCGGGGGTGCCACAGATACGCAGTATTTT
CASSLGGGATDTQYF
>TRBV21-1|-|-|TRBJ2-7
TGTGCCAGCGCCCAGGGGCGGGAGGGCCGTGCAACCTACGAGCAGTACTTC
CASAQGREGRATYEQYF
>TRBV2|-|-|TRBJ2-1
TGTGCCAGCAGGGTCCACAGCCCTTGGGAGCAGTTCTTC
CASRVHSPWEQFF